The 7 T cell receptor beta chains in this list originate from one sample, sequenced in a study of cytomegalovirus exposure and HLA in healthy donors. The PCR contained 60 Vbeta and 13 Jbeta primers. TCRdb's table, derived via immunoSEQ multiplex PCR, lists solely in-frame clones and lacks some. This sample's table reports approximately 180,000 clones. Sample: PBMCs. The receptor source for this set is a man aged 25 to 40 in good health and CMV-seronegative.

This chain joins TRBV7-8 and TRBJ2-2; a possible D gene is TRBD2 (5 bases). Germline V gene lookup returns CDR1 SGHVS and CDR2 FQNEAQ. This CDR3 contains 13 residues. Trimming pared 5 bases from V and 2 bases from J, leaving 6 bases between. The CDR3 bases are TGTGCCAGCAGCAGACTAAACACCGGGGAGCTGTTTTTT. This codes for CASSRLNTGELFF. The full variable domain, rest sourced from reference TRBV7-8 and TRBJ2-2, is GAGVSQSPRYKVAKRGQDVALRCDPISGHVSLFWYQQALGQGPEFLTYFQNEAQLDKSGLPSDRFFAERPEGSVSTLKIQRTQQEDSAVYLCASSRLNTGELFFGEGSRLTVL.

This chain uses TRBV28 with TRBJ1-4, with D possibly TRBD1 on 5 matching bases. This CDR3 region has 16 residues. Germline V CDR1 and CDR2: MDHEN, SYDVKM. V lost 7 bases to trimming and J lost 8 bases, with 23 bases between them. CDR3 DNA: TGTGCCAGCACCCCCGGCGGGGCCAGCCCCAACGAAAAACTGTTTTTT. Its translation is CASTPGGASPNEKLFF.

The V and J genes are TRBV5-4 and TRBJ2-5; 7 nucleotides line up with TRBD1. Germline lookup yields CDR1 SGHNT and CDR2 YYREEE (reference sequence). Trimming removed 4 bases from V and 5 bases from J; junction bases left unmatched: 5. This CDR3 contains 13 residues. This CDR3 is CASSLTGLETQYF. CDR3 sequence (DNA): TGTGCCAGCAGCCTGACAGGGCTCGAGACCCAGTACTTC.

CDR3: CASSRTRTDTQYF. CDR3 coding DNA: TGTGCCAGCTCACGGACTAGAACAGATACGCAGTATTTT. The J gene is TRBJ2-3, the V gene TRBV18, with 7 positions matching TRBD2. Germline V CDR1 and CDR2: KGHSH, LQKENI. V dropped 4 bases and J dropped 3; count of bases not matched to a gene: 1. The CDR3 loop spans 13 amino acids.

This rearrangement joins TRBV7-9 to TRBJ1-2; a possible D gene is TRBD1 (5 bases). This CDR3 has 14 amino acids. Looked up from germline, CDR1 is SEHNR and CDR2 is FQNEAQ (reference sequence). The V gene lost 1 base and the J gene lost 6 bases, with 12 bases spanning the gap. This CDR3 reads CASSLGSQGNGYTF. CDR3 nucleotides: TGTGCCAGCAGCTTAGGGTCCCAGGGTAATGGCTACACCTTC.

The rearrangement links TRBV4-1 to TRBJ2-1; D unclear. V lost 1 base, J lost 11 bases, and 12 bases lay in between. Germline V CDR1 and CDR2: MGHRA, YSYEKL. CDR3 length: 13 residues. The CDR3 loop reads CASSQGPPNKQFF. DNA of the CDR3: TGCGCCAGCAGCCAAGGGCCTCCGAACAAGCAGTTCTTC.

This rearrangement joins TRBV27 to TRBJ2-5, with no clear D. This CDR3 spans 13 amino acids. V shed 4 bases and J shed 1 base, with 7 bases lying between them. Germline V gene sequence: CDR1 MNHEY, CDR2 SMNVEV (reference sequence). The CDR3 coding sequence is TGTGCCAGCAGTTCTACCTTCCAAGAGACCCAGTACTTC. This encodes CASSSTFQETQYF.